This T cell receptor (beta chain) was retrieved from a study of long-term antiretroviral therapy in people with HIV. The study's findings and limits: Those clones which expanded before ART made up the dominant part of the repertoire at all time points.

About this clone: Its antigen remains unidentified.

Treated in the United States were all of the participants with HIV. Until DNA extraction, the samples held between roughly 1-10 million cryopreserved PBMC. CDR3 length: 15 amino acids. CDR1 and CDR2 (germline): SGHRS, YFSETQ. Trimming at V came to 4 bases and at J to 1 base, leaving 5 bases not matched to a gene. A v3.0 immunoSEQ assay was performed at survey level. Some clones are missing from TCRdb's copy, which holds only in-frame ones; the method was immunoSEQ multiplex PCR. In the table there are some 20,000 clones, 90% of which are singletons. The sequenced sample was unsorted PBMCs, obtained 4.2 to 4.5 years before starting antiretroviral therapy. The rearrangement uses TRBV5-1 and TRBJ2-5, with 9 bases lining up with TRBD2. This receptor was obtained from a woman in her thirties with HIV. CDR3 bases: TGCGCCAGCAGCGACCAGCGGGGGGTCCAAGAGACCCAGTACTTC. Translating gives CASSDQRGVQETQYF.